These 6 T cell receptor beta chains originate from one sample sequenced in a study of blood T cell repertoires in COVID-19. Produced via immunoSEQ multiplex PCR; TCRdb's table is partial and in-frame only. This sample yields tens of thousands of clones, of which about nine tenths are seen a single time; 4.8% belongs to the top ten. The sequencing input was peripheral blood. The receptors shown here come from a human donor in a cohort sampled during active COVID-19.

This chain joins TRBV28 and TRBJ2-5; D possibly corresponds to TRBD1 (5 bases). The germline CDR1 and CDR2 sequences are MDHEN and SYDVKM. The CDR3 consists of 17 residues. Trimming left V 2 bases short and J 3 bases short, with 19 bases between. The CDR3 DNA sequence: TGTGCCAGCAGTTTAGGGCAGGGAAGAGGCCCAGAAGAGACCCAGTACTTC. Its translation is CASSLGQGRGPEETQYF. Full variable domain (rest looked up from reference TRBV28 and TRBJ2-5): DVKVTQSSRYLVKRTGEKVFLECVQDMDHENMFWYRQDPGLGLRLIYFSYDVKMKEKGDIPEGYSVSREKKERFSLILESASTNQTSMYLCASSLGQGRGPEETQYFGPGTRLLVL.

This sequence joins TRBV10-3 and TRBJ1-3, with a tentative D call TRBD1 (6 bases). Germline assignment: CDR1 ENHRY and CDR2 SYGVKD. V was shortened by 4 bases and J by 2 bases, with 9 bases between the two germline ends. The CDR3 has 14 amino acids. The CDR3 loop is CAISAGGPGNTIYF. The CDR3 nucleotides read TGTGCCATCAGTGCCGGGGGGCCTGGAAACACCATATATTTT.

This sequence joins TRBV3-1 (or the pseudogene TRBV3-2) and TRBJ1-1; 9 bases are shared with TRBD1. Germline assignment: CDR1 LGHDT and CDR2 YNNKEL (reference sequence). J gave up 6 bases and V 3 bases, and 11 bases lay outside the gene matches. There are 16 residues in the CDR3. The chain's CDR3 is CASSQGTTGGSAEAFF. CDR3 in DNA: TGTGCCAGCAGCCAGGGTACCACAGGGGGCTCGGCTGAAGCTTTCTTT.

This clone was seen only a few times. The chain employs TRBV5-6 and TRBJ2-7; 8 positions agree with TRBD1. The CDR3 is made up of 15 amino acids. Germline V gene sequence: CDR1 SGHDT, CDR2 YYEEEE. After removal of 5 bases from V and 0 bases from J, the junction contained 7 bases not matched to a gene. The CDR3, as DNA: TGTGCCAGCAGAATTACAGGGACAGGCTCCTACGAGCAGTACTTC. This translates into CASRITGTGSYEQYF.

The chain employs TRBV5-1 and TRBJ1-6, with 10 bases that match TRBD1. The CDR3 loop spans 15 amino acids. V was clipped by 0 bases and J by 10 bases; unmatched bases: 4. Germline CDR1 reads SGHRS; CDR2 reads YFSETQ. The CDR3, as DNA: TGCGCCAGCAGCTTGGCCGGACAGGGGGGCTCACCCCTCCACTTT. It is translated as CASSLAGQGGSPLHF.

The chain couples TRBV28 to TRBJ2-7; 14 nucleotides agree with TRBD2. Germline lookup yields CDR1 MDHEN and CDR2 SYDVKM. The V and J ends lost 3 bases and 6 bases, in that order; junction bases with no gene match: 1. CDR3 size: 14 residues. This CDR3 is CASSLGLAGAEQYF. Here the CDR3 DNA reads TGTGCCAGCAGTTTGGGACTAGCGGGAGCCGAGCAGTACTTC.